This T cell receptor (beta chain) was sequenced for a study of shared clonotypes between healthy human individuals. Some clones are missing from TCRdb's copy, which holds only in-frame ones; the method was immunoSEQ multiplex PCR. The sample carries approximately 1.9 million clones, around 93% recorded once. V lost 0 bases and J lost 3, with 11 bases in between. Looked up from germline, CDR1 is MGHDK and CDR2 is SYGVNS. The CDR3 spans 15 residues. Study results and caveats: A handful of donors showed sharing of approximately 5% of naive CD4 clonotypes. Non-shared clonotypes were found to have lower generation probabilities than the clonotypes that were shared by all four of the sorted-subset donors.

Cells designated naive CD8 were CD45RO-negative and were positively selected for CCR7, with terminally differentiated effector memory CD45RA+ cells excluded. Everyone who donated was a Caucasian adult who lived in Nashville, Tennessee. For this clone: Antigen specificity is unknown.

This chain uses TRBV25-1 with TRBJ1-2; D perhaps matches TRBD1 (5 bases). The sample comprised naive CD8+ T cells from PBMCs. The clonotype comes from a man between 18 and 29 years old in good health. Some clones in this sample may be carry-over from other donors' samples. The DNA for the CDR3 is TGTGCCAGCAGTGAATATGGGCAGGGACACTATGGCTACACCTTC. It yields the protein CASSEYGQGHYGYTF.